What follows describes a single T cell receptor (beta chain). In the original workflow: Using reference gene primer amplification, nucleated cell counts were estimated. The repertoire was sequenced with immunoSEQ multiplex PCR; TCRdb's copy has only in-frame clones and lacks some. V, J and clone size reflect that table, while D and trimming were determined from the DNA. The table records over 350,000 clones, roughly 89% of them present only once. This entry belongs to a study of blood T cell repertoires in COVID-19. Study background: The samples span acute and convalescent COVID-19 from the United States, Italy and Spain. Sources were T cells, B-cell-depleted T cells, or PBMCs; the material itself was cDNA or gDNA.

Germline-derived CDR1 and CDR2 are SGHAT and FQNNGV. The CDR3 is made up of 14 amino acids. V lost 0 bases and J lost 2, with 8 bases in between. The sample comprised peripheral blood. This TCR was sampled from a woman in her twenties or thirties with active or convalescent COVID-19. The chain carries TRBV11-2 and TRBJ2-7, with D perhaps matching TRBD1 (5 bases). Written as DNA, the CDR3 is TGTGCCAGCAGCTTAGACAGGGAAGCCTACGAGCAGTACTTC. Translating gives CASSLDREAYEQYF.